The clone carrying this T cell receptor beta chain appeared a few times. The junction had 3 bases not matched to a gene; V was cut back by 2 bases and J by 7 bases. Germline values: CDR1 SGHNT, CDR2 YYREEE (reference sequence). The CDR3 consists of 13 residues. The data were taken from a study of T-cell reconstitution after alpha-beta-depleted transplantation in children. Unique molecular identifiers were built into the TCRbeta library. MiXCR was run by TCRdb on the PCR reads, yielding one entry per CDR3 protein. The sample consists of about 270,000 distinct CDR3 sequences, about a tenth of them appearing once.

The sequencing here drew on PBMCs from the stem cell graft donor, taken from the stem cell graft. The V call is TRBV5-4, the J call TRBJ1-5, with 7 bases identical to TRBD1. The receptor's source is a human donor who donated a stem cell graft to a child with SCID. The CDR3 DNA is TGTGCCAGCAGCTTACAGGGGCAGCAGCCCCAGCATTTT. Protein sequence: CASSLQGQQPQHF.